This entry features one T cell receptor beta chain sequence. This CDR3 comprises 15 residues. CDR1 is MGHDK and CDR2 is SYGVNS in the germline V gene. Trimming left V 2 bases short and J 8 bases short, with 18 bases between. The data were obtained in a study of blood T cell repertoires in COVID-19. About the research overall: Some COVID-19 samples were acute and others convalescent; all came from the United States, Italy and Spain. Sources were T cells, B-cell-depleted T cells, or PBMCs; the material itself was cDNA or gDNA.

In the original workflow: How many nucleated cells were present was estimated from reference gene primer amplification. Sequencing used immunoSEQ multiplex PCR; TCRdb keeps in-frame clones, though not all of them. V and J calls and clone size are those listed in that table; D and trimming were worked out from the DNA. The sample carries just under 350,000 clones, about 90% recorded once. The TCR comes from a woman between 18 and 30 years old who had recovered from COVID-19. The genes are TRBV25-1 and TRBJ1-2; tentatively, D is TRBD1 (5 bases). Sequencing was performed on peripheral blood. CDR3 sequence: CASSETLVGGDGYTF. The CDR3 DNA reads TGTGCCAGCAGTGAAACCCTCGTTGGGGGGGACGGCTACACCTTC.